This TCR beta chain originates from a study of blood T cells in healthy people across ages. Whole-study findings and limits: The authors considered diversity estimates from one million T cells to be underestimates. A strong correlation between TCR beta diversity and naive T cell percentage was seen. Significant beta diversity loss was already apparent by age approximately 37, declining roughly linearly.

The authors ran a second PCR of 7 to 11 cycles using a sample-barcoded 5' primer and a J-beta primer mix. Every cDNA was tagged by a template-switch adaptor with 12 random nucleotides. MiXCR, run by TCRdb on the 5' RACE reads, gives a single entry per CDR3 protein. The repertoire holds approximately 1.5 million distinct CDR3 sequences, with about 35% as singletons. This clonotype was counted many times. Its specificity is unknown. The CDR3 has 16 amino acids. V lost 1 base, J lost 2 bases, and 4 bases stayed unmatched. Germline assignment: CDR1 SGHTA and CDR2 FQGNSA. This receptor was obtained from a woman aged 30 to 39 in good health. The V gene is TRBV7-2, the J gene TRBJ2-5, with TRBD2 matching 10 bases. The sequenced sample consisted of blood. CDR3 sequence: CASSLGVAGGQETQYF. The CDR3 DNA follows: TGTGCCAGCAGCTTAGGAGTAGCGGGGGGACAAGAGACCCAGTACTTC.